This TCR beta chain stems from a study of shared clonotypes between healthy human individuals. Study findings and constraints: The generation probabilities recorded for non-shared clonotypes fell below those of clonotypes shared by all four donors. Rarefaction curves obtained for sorted subsets showed sequencing incomplete despite large depth. Larger estimated richness was generally recorded for naive subsets relative to memory subsets.

In the case of this clone: Its antigen is as yet unknown.

The germline CDR1 and CDR2 sequences are SEHNR and FQNEAQ (reference sequence). There are 12 residues in the CDR3. V gave up 5 bases and J gave up 4 bases, with 8 bases separating them. Replicate sorted-subset PCRs were loaded with around 220 ng DNA, roughly 33,000 T cell genomes. The method was immunoSEQ multiplex PCR; TCRdb's version includes in-frame clones alone and lacks a portion of them. This sample carries over 2,000,000 clones, 90% to 95% of them seen once, and the ten largest clones take roughly 1.7%. Terminally differentiated effector memory CD45RA+ cells were excluded from the naive CD8 cells, which were CD45RO-negative and positively selected for CCR7.

The sequence was obtained from a man aged 18 to 35 in good health. Some clones in this sample may be carry-over from other donors' samples. Specimen: naive CD8+ T cells from PBMCs. The chain recombines TRBV7-9 with TRBJ1-2; no definite D call. CDR3 region: CASSLFRYGYTF. The CDR3 bases are TGTGCCAGCAGCCTTTTTCGCTATGGCTACACCTTC.